This is a list of T cell receptor beta chains from one sample in a study of cytomegalovirus exposure and HLA in healthy donors. Clones were read by immunoSEQ multiplex PCR, and TCRdb kept only the in-frame ones, dropping some. Altogether 100,000 to 150,000 clones are present, approximately 80% being singletons, with the ten largest covering around 4.9%. The sequencing input was PBMCs. Receptors originate from a man in his fifties or sixties in good health and CMV-seropositive. CDR3s include the opening cysteine and the closing phenylalanine or tryptophan. A D gene is named only where the DNA matches it firmly. Rows may omit the clone size; those that give it use once, few, many or a size class.

j_call | cdr3_length | d_call | v_call | clone_size | cdr3_nt | cdr3_aa
TRBJ2-5 | 14 | NA | TRBV5-1 | few | TGCGCCAGCAGCCACGGGTCGGGGTCGGAGACCCAGTACTTC | CASSHGSGSETQYF
TRBJ1-1 | 15 | TRBD1 | TRBV10-2 | NA | TGCGCCAGCAGTGACCAGGGGGCTCAGGGTGCTGAAGCTTTCTTT | CASSDQGAQGAEAFF
TRBJ2-1 | 14 | TRBD1 | TRBV2 | NA | TGTGCCAGTAAACCCTGGGGACAGACTAATGAGCAGTTCTTC | CASKPWGQTNEQFF
TRBJ1-4 | 13 | NA | TRBV11-3 | once | TGTGCCAGCAGCCGGACAGAGAATGAAAAACTGTTTTTT | CASSRTENEKLFF
TRBJ2-6 | 17 | NA | TRBV15 | NA | TGTGCCACCAGCAGAGGGAGTAGTGGATCGGGGGCCAACGTCCTGACTTTC | CATSRGSSGSGANVLTF
TRBJ1-2 | 14 | NA | TRBV6-5 | NA | TGTGCCAGCAGTTACGGCGTCAGGGACTATGGCTACACCTTC | CASSYGVRDYGYTF
TRBJ2-1 | 16 | NA | TRBV14 | few | TGTGCCAGCAGCCAAGATCGAGGGGACTGGGACAATGAGCAGTTCTTC | CASSQDRGDWDNEQFF
TRBJ2-2 | 16 | TRBD2 | TRBV4-2 | NA | TGTGCCAGCAGCCAACTAGCGGGGGCTAACACCGGGGAGCTGTTTTTT | CASSQLAGANTGELFF
TRBJ2-3 | 16 | NA | TRBV4-1 | few | TGCGCCAGCAGTGTCGAAGGTTGGGGCTCCACAGATACGCAGTATTTT | CASSVEGWGSTDTQYF
TRBJ1-5 | 14 | NA | TRBV4-1 | NA | TGCGCCAGCAGCCCACAGGAGAGCAATCAGCCCCAGCATTTT | CASSPQESNQPQHF
TRBJ1-2 | 13 | NA | TRBV10-3 | NA | TGTGCCATCACCTCGGGACACCTTTTTGGCTACACCTTC | CAITSGHLFGYTF
TRBJ1-1 | 13 | NA | TRBV7-6 | NA | TGTGCCAGCAGCCACGGGAAGAACACTGAAGCTTTCTTT | CASSHGKNTEAFF
TRBJ1-5 | 15 | NA | TRBV19 | NA | TGTGCCAGTCTCTCTTTCGGAGGGAATAATCAGCCCCAGCATTTT | CASLSFGGNNQPQHF
TRBJ2-3 | 14 | TRBD1 | TRBV7-2 | NA | TGTGCCAGCAGCTCGGACAGGAGCACAGATACGCAGTATTTT | CASSSDRSTDTQYF
TRBJ1-2 | 12 | NA | TRBV30 | NA | TGTGCCTGGAGGGAAACAGGGATGGGCTACACCTTC | CAWRETGMGYTF
TRBJ1-1 | 13 | TRBD1 | TRBV11-2 | NA | TGTGCCAGCAGCACCGACAGGGGAACTGAAGCTTTCTTT | CASSTDRGTEAFF
TRBJ1-6 | 15 | NA | TRBV4-3 | NA | TGCGCCAGCAGCCCGACAGACAGCCTAAATTCACCCCTCCACTTT | CASSPTDSLNSPLHF
TRBJ1-3 | 17 | TRBD1 | TRBV10-2 | NA | TGCGCCAGCAGTCTCCATACTGGGACAGTGGAAGGGAACACCATATATTTT | CASSLHTGTVEGNTIYF
TRBJ2-3 | 17 | TRBD2 | TRBV7-9 | few | TGTGCCAGCAGCCCCGGGACTAGCGGGAGAGTCACAGATACGCAGTATTTT | CASSPGTSGRVTDTQYF
TRBJ1-1 | 14 | TRBD1 | TRBV7-9 | NA | TGTGCCAGCAGCGTACGACAGGGCGTCACTGAAGCTTTCTTT | CASSVRQGVTEAFF
TRBJ1-1 | 16 | TRBD1 | TRBV19 | NA | TGTGCCAGTAGTAGGTCCCCGACAGGGGACAACACTGAAGCTTTCTTT | CASSRSPTGDNTEAFF
TRBJ2-1 | 13 | TRBD2 | TRBV4-1 | NA | TGCGCCAGCAGCCCCCGTGGGGGAGGGGAGCAGTTCTTC | CASSPRGGGEQFF
TRBJ2-2 | 15 | NA | TRBV5-1 | NA | TGCGCCAGCAGGGGTAGTAGCGGAGACACCGGGGAGCTGTTTTTT | CASRGSSGDTGELFF
TRBJ2-4 | 14 | NA | TRBV5-1 | NA | TGCGCCAGCAGAACAGCAGGGGAAGGAAACATTCAGTACTTC | CASRTAGEGNIQYF
TRBJ1-6 | 16 | TRBD1 | TRBV5-1 | NA | TGCGCCAGCAGCCTGGACAGGGGGCCGGGTAATTCACCCCTCCACTTT | CASSLDRGPGNSPLHF
TRBJ2-3 | 13 | NA | TRBV7-9 | NA | TGTTCCAGCAGCTTAACAGGAGCAGATACGCAGTATTTT | CSSSLTGADTQYF
TRBJ1-2 | 15 | NA | TRBV6-6 | NA | TGTGCCAGCAGTTACTCTGCCAGGGTGGGCTATGGCTACACCTTC | CASSYSARVGYGYTF
TRBJ1-1 | 16 | NA | TRBV5-5 | once | TGTGCCAGCAGCCTTGCCTCAGGTATCGAGAACACTGAAGCTTTCTTT | CASSLASGIENTEAFF
TRBJ2-7 | 15 | TRBD1 | TRBV19 | NA | TGTGCCAGTAGTAAGTCGGGACAGGCATCCTACGAGCAGTACTTC | CASSKSGQASYEQYF
TRBJ1-1 | 17 | NA | TRBV9 | NA | TGTGCCAGCAGCCCTCGTGCGGGACGACGTCCGAACACTGAAGCTTTCTTT | CASSPRAGRRPNTEAFF
TRBJ1-2 | 13 | NA | TRBV5-4 | NA | TGTGCCAGCAGCGCGATTGACTCTCAGGGCTACACCTTC | CASSAIDSQGYTF
TRBJ2-7 | 15 | TRBD1 | TRBV5-1 | NA | TGCGCCAGCAGCTTGGGGGACAGGGTCTCCTACGAGCAGTACTTC | CASSLGDRVSYEQYF
TRBJ2-2 | 13 | NA | TRBV4-1 | NA | TGCGCCAGCAGCCAAGATAGCACCGGGGAGCTGTTTTTT | CASSQDSTGELFF
TRBJ1-6 | 13 | NA | TRBV29-1 | NA | TGCAGCGTCCGACAGGCCCTAAATTCACCCCTCCACTTT | CSVRQALNSPLHF
TRBJ1-2 | 15 | NA | TRBV5-6 | NA | TGTGCCAGCAGCCATACCCAAACCAGGGGCTATGGCTACACCTTC | CASSHTQTRGYGYTF
TRBJ1-1 | 12 | TRBD1 | TRBV29-1 | few | TGCAGCGGTGCGGACAGGGTTACTGAAGCTTTCTTT | CSGADRVTEAFF
TRBJ2-4 | 15 | TRBD1 | TRBV27 | NA | TGTGCCAGCAGGGCGGACAGGGCGGGCAAAAACATTCAGTACTTC | CASRADRAGKNIQYF